This T cell receptor beta chain was captured in a study of blood T cell repertoires in COVID-19. For the study at large: COVID-19 samples collected from the United States, Italy and Spain covered acute and convalescent phases. Sample material is recorded as cDNA or gDNA derived from T cells, B-cell-depleted T cells, or PBMCs.

Study processing details: Estimation of nucleated cell counts relied on the amplification of reference gene primers. The data were produced by immunoSEQ multiplex PCR, yet TCRdb's version contains in-frame clones alone and is incomplete. V, J and clone size are taken as reported in that table, and D and trimming were inferred from the DNA itself. This sample has around 130,000 clones, with more than 80% found just once. This TCR was sampled from a human donor in a cohort sampled during active COVID-19. Input material: peripheral blood.

Here the CDR3 reads CASSFRDSTYEQYF. The CDR3 region has the DNA TGTGCCAGCAGCTTCCGGGACAGTACCTACGAGCAGTACTTC. V usage is TRBV5-6 and J usage is TRBJ2-7, with TRBD1 identical over 7 bases. Trimming removed 2 bases from V and 2 bases from J; junction bases left unmatched: 4. Germline V lookup: CDR1 SGHDT, CDR2 YYEEEE. The CDR3 consists of 14 residues.